The 20 T cell receptor beta chains presented below share a single source sample, sequenced in a study of blood T cell repertoires in COVID-19. Here immunoSEQ multiplex PCR was the method, and the copy in TCRdb shows in-frame clones only, minus some. The sample records about 300,000 clones, about 86% being singletons. The sample taken for sequencing was peripheral blood. These receptors were obtained from a woman between 45 and 65 years old with acute or convalescent COVID-19.

This clone was counted at least ten times. The chain has TRBV7-8 and TRBJ2-1; 9 bases line up with TRBD1. The CDR3 covers 16 residues. Germline V gene sequence: CDR1 SGHVS, CDR2 FQNEAQ. Trimming cost V 5 bases and J 9 bases; bases outside gene matches: 14. This chain's CDR3 is CASSPLPGQGASEQFF. The CDR3 DNA reads as TGTGCCAGCAGCCCCCTGCCGGGACAGGGAGCCAGTGAGCAGTTCTTC.

In this sample, this clone turned up once. The rearrangement links TRBV27 to TRBJ1-1, with TRBD1 identical over 8 bases. This CDR3 is built from 14 residues. CDR1 MNHEY and CDR2 SMNVEV come from the germline V gene (reference sequence). Losses at the gene ends were 0 bases for V and 5 bases for J; bases not matched to a gene: 2. CDR3 sequence reads: CASSLSGQGTEAFF. Written as DNA, the CDR3 is TGTGCCAGCAGTTTATCCGGACAGGGAACTGAAGCTTTCTTT.

V is TRBV2 and J is TRBJ1-2; 9 bases map to TRBD1. The CDR3 length is 15 residues. V was clipped by 2 bases and J by 3 bases; unmatched bases: 4. The germline gives CDR1 SNHLY, CDR2 FYNNEI. The CDR3 coding sequence is TGTGCCAGCAGTGAATGGACAGGGGAATACTATGGCTACACCTTC. Translating it yields CASSEWTGEYYGYTF.

The CDR3: CASSSLAGVDEQFF. The CDR3 coding sequence is TGTGCCAGCAGCTCTCTAGCGGGAGTCGATGAGCAGTTCTTC. The rearrangement links TRBV11-1 to TRBJ2-1, with 10 positions matching TRBD2. The CDR3 extends over 14 amino acids. V lost 4 bases to trimming and J lost 8 bases; unmatched junction nucleotides: 5. Per germline, CDR1 SGHAT and CDR2 FQDESV (reference sequence). Full variable domain (outside the CDR3, taken from reference TRBV11-1 and TRBJ2-1): EAEVAQSPRYKITEKSQAVAFWCDPISGHATLYWYRQILGQGPELLVQFQDESVVDDSQLPKDRFSAERLKGVDSTLKIQPAELGDSAMYLCASSSLAGVDEQFFGPGTRLTVL.

CDR3 sequence (DNA): TGTGCCAGCAGCACCTACAGGGCCAATGGCTACACCTTC. This encodes CASSTYRANGYTF. The chain uses TRBV7-2 and TRBJ1-2, with D maybe TRBD1 (6 bases). Germline values: CDR1 SGHTA, CDR2 FQGNSA. This CDR3 contains 13 residues. V lost 5 bases and J lost 6, with 13 bases in between.

The chain joins TRBV27 to TRBJ2-5, with 14 bases identical to TRBD2. The ends lost 10 bases at V and 7 bases at J; junction bases unmatched: 8. CDR3 length: 14 residues. The V gene's germline CDR1 is MNHEY and CDR2 SMNVEV (reference sequence). This chain's CDR3 is CATATSGGAGTQYF. CDR3 in DNA: TGTGCCACCGCGACTAGCGGGGGGGCGGGGACCCAGTACTTC.

Concerning this clone: At one boundary the junction diverges from the germline segment, which might be a read error. V is TRBV11-2 and J is TRBJ2-1, with D tentatively TRBD2 (6 bases). This CDR3 spans 15 amino acids. Germline CDR1 SGHAT, CDR2 FQNNGV. For the CDR3, the DNA is TGTGCCAGCAGCTCGTATGGGGACTCCAACAATGAGCAGTTCTTC. Translated: CASSSYGDSNNEQFF.

CDR3 coding DNA: TGTGCCAGTAGTGCAGCAACAGGACCCTCTGGAAACACCATATATTTT. Its protein is CASSAATGPSGNTIYF. The chain employs TRBV19 and TRBJ1-3; a weak D match, TRBD1 (5 bases). Between the trimmed V and J ends, which lost 5 bases and 0 bases, there was a span of 14 bases. The germline gives CDR1 LNHDA, CDR2 SQIVND (reference sequence). This CDR3 region has 16 residues.

This clone has only a few counts. V is TRBV12-3 or TRBV12-4 and J is TRBJ2-2, with D unclear. V shed 1 base and J shed 7 bases, with 4 bases lying between them. The CDR3 loop spans 12 amino acids. The CDR3 nucleotides are TGTGCCAGCAGTTTAGGCGGCGGGGAGCTGTTTTTT. Translation: CASSLGGGELFF.

The J gene is TRBJ1-1, the V gene TRBV5-1; D might be TRBD1 (5 bases). Germline CDR1 is SGHRS and CDR2 is YFSETQ. The CDR3 covers 14 residues. Trimming cost V 4 bases and J 4 bases, with 14 bases left between them. The DNA for the CDR3 is TGCGCCAGCAGCAACGGCCCGGGGGGCACTGAAGCTTTCTTT. Residues: CASSNGPGGTEAFF.

J is TRBJ1-5 and V is TRBV7-2; the D is unclear. The CDR3 spans 14 residues. V was pared by 5 bases and J by 1 base, with 9 bases between. The germline V gene has CDR1 SGHTA and CDR2 FQGNSA. The CDR3 nucleotides are TGTGCCAGCAGCATCGACTTAAGCAATCAGCCCCAGCATTTT. Its protein product is CASSIDLSNQPQHF.

V gene TRBV3-1 (or the pseudogene TRBV3-2) combines with J gene TRBJ1-1; D unresolved. Trimming pared 4 bases from V and 1 base from J, leaving 13 bases between. The CDR3 is 15 amino acids. Germline CDR1 reads LGHDT; CDR2 reads YNNKEL (reference sequence). CDR3: CASSPPVYRNTEAFF. CDR3 DNA sequence: TGTGCCAGCAGCCCCCCGGTGTACAGGAACACTGAAGCTTTCTTT.

This chain connects TRBV5-5 to TRBJ2-7; perhaps TRBD2 as D (6 bases). Germline V gene data show CDR1 as SGHKS and CDR2 as YYEKEE (reference sequence). Trimming shortened V by 4 bases and J by 8 bases, and 19 bases separated the two germline ends. This CDR3 spans 14 amino acids. CDR3 loop: CASSPVISGRQQYF. The CDR3 DNA follows: TGTGCCAGCAGCCCCGTGATTAGCGGCCGTCAGCAGTACTTC.

The chain combines TRBV12-3 or TRBV12-4 with TRBJ1-1, with D hard to call. Deletions cut 3 bases from V and 9 bases from J, with 11 bases between. The CDR3 contains 12 residues. CDR3 bases: TGTGCCAGCAGTTTGGGCGCGGGTAAAGCTTTCTTT. It encodes CASSLGAGKAFF.

CDR3 sequence: CASRRGLAGDGELFF. The CDR3 DNA follows: TGTGCCAGCAGGCGGGGACTAGCGGGAGACGGGGAGCTGTTTTTT. This chain connects TRBV6-5 to TRBJ2-2; 14 bases line up with TRBD2. Trimming removed 6 bases from V and 7 bases from J; junction bases left unmatched: 4. CDR1 and CDR2 from the germline V gene are MNHEY and SVGAGI. The CDR3 runs 15 residues.

The chain uses TRBV19 and TRBJ1-5; no reliable D call. The V end was cut by 6 bases, the J end by 0 bases, with 9 bases between. Germline V gene sequence: CDR1 LNHDA, CDR2 SQIVND (reference sequence). There are 14 residues in the CDR3. The CDR3 nucleotides are TGTGCCAGTAGGCACGGAGTTAGCAATCAGCCCCAGCATTTT. Protein: CASRHGVSNQPQHF.

V usage is TRBV19 and J usage is TRBJ2-7, with 13 bases matching TRBD2. Trimming cost V 6 bases and J 5 bases; bases outside gene matches: 10. This CDR3 has 16 residues. CDR1 LNHDA and CDR2 SQIVND come from the germline V gene (reference sequence). The chain's CDR3 is CASRSTSGRARDEQYF. CDR3 in DNA: TGTGCCAGTAGGTCCACTAGCGGGAGGGCCCGGGACGAGCAGTACTTC.

The chain's CDR3 is CAISPGMSGNTIYF. The CDR3 nucleotides are TGTGCCATCAGTCCCGGTATGTCTGGAAACACCATATATTTT. This chain joins TRBV10-3 and TRBJ1-3; D is undetermined. This CDR3 contains 14 residues. Per the germline V gene, CDR1 is ENHRY and CDR2 is SYGVKD. V gave up 5 bases and J gave up 1 base, with 9 bases separating them.

This chain uses TRBV28 with TRBJ1-2; 10 nucleotides match TRBD1. CDR1 is MDHEN, CDR2 SYDVKM, per germline. The V and J ends lost 5 bases and 4 bases, in that order; junction bases with no gene match: 4. The length of the CDR3 is 14 residues. The CDR3: CASSQRDRGYGYTF. CDR3 in DNA: TGTGCCAGCAGTCAAAGGGACAGGGGCTATGGCTACACCTTC.

The rearrangement links TRBV19 to TRBJ2-7; TRBD2 might be the D (5 bases). Germline loops: CDR1 LNHDA, CDR2 SQIVND (reference sequence). The CDR3 sequence is 13 residues long. The germline V and J ends were trimmed by 9 bases and 2 bases, with 14 bases remaining between them. Written as DNA, the CDR3 is TGTGCCAGCGCCAACGGGGTTACCTACGAGCAGTACTTC. Residues: CASANGVTYEQYF.